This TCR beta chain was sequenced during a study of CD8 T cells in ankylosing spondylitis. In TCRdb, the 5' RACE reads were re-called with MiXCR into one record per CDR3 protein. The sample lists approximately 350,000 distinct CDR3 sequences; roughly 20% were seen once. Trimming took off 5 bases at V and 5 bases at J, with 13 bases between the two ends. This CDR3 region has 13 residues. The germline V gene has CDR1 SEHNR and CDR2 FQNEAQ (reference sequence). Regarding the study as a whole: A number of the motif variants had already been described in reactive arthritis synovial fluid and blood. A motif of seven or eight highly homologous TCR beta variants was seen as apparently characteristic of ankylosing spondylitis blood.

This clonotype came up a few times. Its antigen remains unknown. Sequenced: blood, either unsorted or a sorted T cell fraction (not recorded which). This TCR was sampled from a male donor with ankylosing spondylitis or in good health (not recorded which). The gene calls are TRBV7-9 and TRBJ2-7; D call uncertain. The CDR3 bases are TGTGCCAGCAGCGACGGAGAGTTGAACGAGCAGTACTTC. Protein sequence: CASSDGELNEQYF. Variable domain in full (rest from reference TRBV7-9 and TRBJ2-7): DTGVSQNPRHKITKRGQNVTFRCDPISEHNRLYWYRQTLGQGPEFLTYFQNEAQLEKSRLLSDRFSAERPKGSFSTLEIQRTEQGDSAMYLCASSDGELNEQYFGPGTRLTVT.